The T cell receptor beta chain described here comes from a study of resident and recirculating memory T cells in vitiligo. Across the whole study: Whole samples, not sorted cells, were homogenized and used for genomic DNA extraction.

Anyone treated within the previous three months was excluded. Sequencing used immunoSEQ multiplex PCR; TCRdb keeps in-frame clones, though not all of them. The table records more than 35,000 clones, about 90% of them present only once. V was shortened by 2 bases and J by 8 bases, with 10 bases between the two germline ends. Germline lookup yields CDR1 MNHNY and CDR2 SVGAGI (reference sequence). The CDR3 runs to 14 residues. Sequenced sample: blood. This clonotype was obtained from a male donor with vitiligo. The rearrangement uses TRBV6-6 and TRBJ1-6; D call uncertain. In DNA form, the CDR3 reads TGTGCCAGCAGTTACGGGCCCTCCGATTCACCCCTCCACTTT. Translated: CASSYGPSDSPLHF.